The 27 T cell receptor beta chains listed next were all sequenced from one sample in a study of CD8+ T cells in alopecia areata. In each case, RNA was isolated and then reverse transcribed into cDNA as the sequencing template. Produced via immunoSEQ multiplex PCR; TCRdb's table is partial and in-frame only. Found here are about 180,000 clones, 50% to 70% of them singletons; the top ten hold 14% to 15%. The sequencing used CD4+ T cells sorted from blood, collected at week 0. These receptors were obtained from a human donor with alopecia areata.

This clone was seen repeatedly, ten times or more. The chain uses TRBV25-1 and TRBJ2-7; D is perhaps TRBD2 (5 bases). V gave up 7 bases and J gave up 2 bases, with 15 bases separating them. CDR3 size: 14 residues. The germline CDR1 and CDR2 sequences are MGHDK and SYGVNS. DNA of the CDR3: TGTGCCAGCACCCCGAGGGCAGCCCCCTACGAGCAGTACTTC. It is translated as CASTPRAAPYEQYF.

The genes are TRBV5-6 and TRBJ1-2, with 10 bases aligning to TRBD1. Germline values: CDR1 SGHDT, CDR2 YYEEEE. CDR3 length: 17 amino acids. V was clipped by 4 bases and J by 7 bases; unmatched bases: 16. The chain's CDR3 is CASSPIFRTGGLSGYTF. DNA of the CDR3: TGTGCCAGCAGCCCAATTTTCCGGACAGGGGGGTTATCTGGCTACACCTTC.

This chain joins TRBV27 and TRBJ1-5, with D maybe TRBD1 (5 bases). Between the trimmed V and J ends, which lost 5 bases and 5 bases, there was a span of 10 bases. Germline V gives CDR1 MNHEY, CDR2 SMNVEV (reference sequence). The CDR3 sequence is 13 residues long. CDR3: CASSPVTDQPQHF. DNA of the CDR3: TGTGCCAGCAGTCCCGTGACAGATCAGCCCCAGCATTTT.

This clone was seen only a few times. The rearrangement uses TRBV6-6 and TRBJ1-2, with no clear D. The CDR3 extends over 14 amino acids. Trimming shortened V by 7 bases and J by 4 bases, and 16 bases separated the two germline ends. The V gene's germline CDR1 is MNHNY and CDR2 SVGAGI (reference sequence). CDR3 residues: CASISVRVSYGYTF. The CDR3 DNA reads as TGTGCCAGCATTTCCGTGAGGGTTAGCTATGGCTACACCTTC.

As for this clone: One end of the junction fails to match germline, which may point to a read error. This chain connects TRBV7-7 to TRBJ2-5, with TRBD2 identical over 9 bases. The CDR3 extends over 15 amino acids. Germline CDR1 reads SSHAT; CDR2 reads FNYEAQ (reference sequence). The chain's CDR3 is CASSSSSGGRETQYF. In DNA form, the CDR3 reads TGTGCTAGCAGCTCCAGCAGCGGGGGGAGGGAGACCCAGTACTTC. Full variable domain (missing parts from reference TRBV7-7 and TRBJ2-5): GAGVSQSPRYKVTKRGQDVTLRCDPISSHATLYWYQQALGQGPEFLTYFNYEAQPDKSGLPSDRFSAERPEGSISTLTIQRTEQRDSAMYRCASSSSSGGRETQYFGPGTRLLVL.

The chain recombines TRBV21-1 with TRBJ2-3; TRBD2 is the table's D call and was not checked against the DNA. TRBV21-1 is deemed a pseudogene. This CDR3 comprises 13 residues. CDR3: CASSMPPGDTQYF. The CDR3 coding sequence is TGTGCCAGCAGCATGCCCCCGGGAGATACGCAGTATTTT.

The V and J genes are TRBV7-9 and TRBJ2-3; TRBD1 is a possible D gene (6 bases). The V end was cut by 5 bases, the J end by 0 bases, with 12 bases between. Germline V gives CDR1 SEHNR, CDR2 FQNEAQ (reference sequence). The CDR3 extends over 15 amino acids. CDR3 bases: TGTGCCAGCAGCACGACAGGCCCCAGCACAGATACGCAGTATTTT. Protein: CASSTTGPSTDTQYF.

The genes are TRBV29-1 and TRBJ2-3; no firm D call. Trimming took off 6 bases at V and 2 bases at J, with 12 bases between the two ends. Germline V gene sequence: CDR1 SQVTM, CDR2 ANQGSEA. The CDR3 is 13 amino acids. Written as DNA, the CDR3 is TGCAGCGTCTCGCCCCGCTTCACAGATACGCAGTATTTT. Its protein product is CSVSPRFTDTQYF.

This clone occurred a few times. The rearrangement links TRBV29-1 to TRBJ2-4, with TRBD1 matching over 7 bases. Trimming cost V 3 bases and J 8 bases; bases outside gene matches: 4. The CDR3 length is 12 residues. Germline CDR1 and CDR2: SQVTM and ANQGSEA. CDR3 in amino acids: CSVERQGDIQYF. The CDR3 DNA follows: TGCAGCGTTGAGAGACAGGGTGACATTCAGTACTTC.

V gene TRBV4-1 combines with J gene TRBJ2-5; 8 bases line up with TRBD1. V lost 4 bases, J lost 3 bases, and 4 bases stayed unmatched. Germline CDR1 and CDR2: MGHRA and YSYEKL. The CDR3 runs 14 residues. The CDR3 bases are TGCGCCAGCAGCCCGGGACAGGCGGAAGAGACCCAGTACTTC. Translating gives CASSPGQAEETQYF.

This chain joins TRBV2 and TRBJ2-7, with 8 bases that match TRBD2. Per germline, CDR1 SNHLY and CDR2 FYNNEI. Trimming at V came to 1 base and at J to 5 bases, leaving 7 bases not matched to a gene. The CDR3 contains 15 residues. CDR3 residues: CASSEGGGGFDEQYF. The CDR3 bases are TGTGCCAGCAGTGAAGGTGGCGGGGGGTTCGACGAGCAGTACTTC.

This chain uses TRBV11-2 with TRBJ2-3; 8 bases match TRBD2. Losses at the gene ends were 3 bases for V and 14 bases for J; bases not matched to a gene: 10. The germline gives CDR1 SGHAT, CDR2 FQNNGV. The CDR3 is made up of 13 amino acids. The CDR3 sequence is CASSFPGGTSGYF. The CDR3 coding sequence is TGTGCCAGCAGCTTTCCCGGAGGGACTAGTGGGTATTTT.

Points on this clone: One end of the junction fails to match germline, which may point to a read error. The rearrangement uses TRBV29-1 and TRBJ1-2, with D unresolved. Germline V lookup: CDR1 SQVTM, CDR2 ANQGSEA. This CDR3 contains 8 residues. CDR3 coding DNA: TGCAGCGTTGATCGAGGCTCCTTC. It specifies CSVDRGSF.

J is TRBJ1-1 and V is TRBV19; D may be TRBD1 (6 bases). The germline V gene has CDR1 LNHDA and CDR2 SQIVND (reference sequence). The CDR3 spans 15 residues. Trimming shortened V by 6 bases and J by 4 bases, and 18 bases separated the two germline ends. The CDR3 nucleotides are TGTGCCAGTAGACTACAGGGAGGCCGGGGCACTGAAGCTTTCTTT. Its translation: CASRLQGGRGTEAFF.

V gene TRBV29-1 combines with J gene TRBJ1-2, with 8 bases matching TRBD1. Germline V lookup: CDR1 SQVTM, CDR2 ANQGSEA. V lost 3 bases, J lost 7 bases, and 7 bases stayed unmatched. This CDR3 has 13 residues. Here the CDR3 reads CSVDGQGGRGYTF. CDR3 sequence (DNA): TGCAGCGTTGACGGACAGGGAGGACGTGGCTACACCTTC.

The CDR3, as DNA: TGTGCCATCAGTGGAGCGAGTGAGCAGTTCTTC. Amino acid sequence: CAISGASEQFF. V and J are TRBV10-3 and TRBJ2-1; D unclear. The CDR3 totals 11 residues. The germline CDR1 and CDR2 sequences are ENHRY and SYGVKD. The germline V and J ends were trimmed by 4 bases and 9 bases, with 7 bases remaining between them.

The rearrangement uses TRBV7-9 and TRBJ2-7; 8 bases line up with TRBD1. CDR3 length: 13 amino acids. CDR1 and CDR2 from the germline V gene are SEHNR and FQNEAQ (reference sequence). The junction had 3 bases not matched to a gene; V was cut back by 5 bases and J by 3 bases. CDR3 coding DNA: TGTGCCAGCAGCCGGGGACAGGACTACGAGCAGTACTTC. Encoded protein: CASSRGQDYEQYF.

This clone was seen a few times. The chain links TRBV19 to TRBJ1-1, with D unclear. With 4 bases removed from V and 0 bases from J, the gap between germline ends came to 3 bases. CDR1 and CDR2 (germline): LNHDA, SQIVND (reference sequence). The CDR3 runs to 12 residues. In DNA, the CDR3 is TGTGCCAGTAGTAGACTGAACACTGAAGCTTTCTTT. Translating it yields CASSRLNTEAFF.

The chain has TRBV25-1 and TRBJ2-5; 7 positions match TRBD1. There are 14 residues in the CDR3. Trimming removed 8 bases from V and 4 bases from J; junction bases left unmatched: 10. Per the germline V gene, CDR1 is MGHDK and CDR2 is SYGVNS. DNA for the CDR3: TGTGCCAGCTCCCCGGACAGGCGGGCAGAGACCCAGTACTTC. It is translated as CASSPDRRAETQYF.

In this sample, this clone turned up a few times. The chain uses TRBV30 and TRBJ2-3, with D possibly TRBD1 on 6 matching bases. V was pared by 5 bases and J by 5 bases, with 11 bases between. The CDR3 runs to 12 residues. Germline lookup yields CDR1 GTSNPN and CDR2 SVGIG (reference sequence). The CDR3: CAWGPQGDTQYF. CDR3 bases: TGTGCCTGGGGCCCACAGGGAGATACGCAGTATTTT. The variable domain in full, with the rest retrieved from reference TRBV30 and TRBJ2-3, is SQTIHQWPATLVQPVGSPLSLECTVEGTSNPNLYWYRQAAGRGLQLLFYSVGIGQISSEVPQNLSASRPQDRQFILSSKKLLLSDSGFYLCAWGPQGDTQYFGPGTRLTVL.

The chain uses TRBV27 and TRBJ1-4; D not resolved. V shed 8 bases and J shed 7 bases, with 14 bases lying between them. This CDR3 comprises 13 residues. CDR1 is MNHEY, CDR2 SMNVEV, per germline (reference sequence). Here the CDR3 reads CASSESIGEKLFF. As DNA, the CDR3 is TGTGCCAGCTCAGAGTCGATTGGTGAAAAACTGTTTTTT.

V usage is TRBV29-1 and J usage is TRBJ1-2, with D possibly TRBD1 on 6 matching bases. The length of the CDR3 is 12 residues. In germline, CDR1 is SQVTM, CDR2 ANQGSEA. Trimming cost V 7 bases and J 4 bases, with 13 bases left between them. For the CDR3, the DNA is TGCAGCGCCACGGGGGGGCTCTATGGCTACACCTTC. This translates into CSATGGLYGYTF. Full variable domain (remainder filled in from reference TRBV29-1 and TRBJ1-2): SAVISQKPSRDICQRGTSLTIQCQVDSQVTMMFWYRQQPGQSLTLIATANQGSEATYESGFVIDKFPISRPNLTFSTLTVSNMSPEDSSIYLCSATGGLYGYTFGSGTRLTVV.

This clone was observed a few times. The chain has TRBV5-1 and TRBJ2-5, with 10 bases matching TRBD1. CDR3 length: 14 amino acids. CDR1 is SGHRS and CDR2 is YFSETQ in the germline V gene. The junction had 4 bases not matched to a gene; V was cut back by 5 bases and J by 3 bases. The CDR3 sequence: CASSPGQGEETQYF. The CDR3 DNA reads as TGCGCCAGCAGTCCAGGACAGGGGGAAGAGACCCAGTACTTC.

This clone was observed a single time. The chain couples TRBV5-6 to TRBJ2-7, with D uncertain. Germline CDR1 SGHDT, CDR2 YYEEEE. V was cut by 2 bases and J by 0 bases, with 6 bases left in between. The CDR3 loop spans 13 amino acids. CDR3 sequence (DNA): TGTGCCAGCAGCTTCAGTTCCTCCTACGAGCAGTACTTC. Translation: CASSFSSSYEQYF. Full variable domain (outside the CDR3, taken from reference TRBV5-6 and TRBJ2-7): DAGVTQSPTHLIKTRGQQVTLRCSPKSGHDTVSWYQQALGQGPQFIFQYYEEEERQRGNFPDRFSGHQFPNYSSELNVNALLLGDSALYLCASSFSSSYEQYFGPGTRLTVT.

This chain links TRBV5-6 with TRBJ2-3, with a tentative D call TRBD2 (6 bases). CDR1 is SGHDT, CDR2 YYEEEE, per germline. The CDR3 consists of 15 residues. V was trimmed by 6 bases and J by 0 bases, leaving 14 bases between them. The CDR3, as DNA: TGTGCCAGCAACAATCGGGGGTTTAGCACAGATACGCAGTATTTT. Protein product: CASNNRGFSTDTQYF.

The sample holds a few counts of this clone. This chain joins TRBV18 and TRBJ2-7, with 7 bases aligning to TRBD2. Germline CDR1 KGHSH, CDR2 LQKENI. The CDR3 spans 15 residues. The trim removed 4 bases at V and 2 bases at J, leaving 8 bases unmatched. Written as DNA, the CDR3 is TGTGCCAGCTCACTAGGACTAGTTCGTACCTACGAGCAGTACTTC. Translated: CASSLGLVRTYEQYF.

The chain joins TRBV5-1 to TRBJ2-3; no firm D call. The germline gives CDR1 SGHRS, CDR2 YFSETQ. V was pared by 4 bases and J by 5 bases, with 8 bases between. The CDR3 contains 12 residues. CDR3 loop: CASSIDVDTQYF. The CDR3 DNA is TGCGCCAGCAGCATCGACGTAGATACGCAGTATTTT.